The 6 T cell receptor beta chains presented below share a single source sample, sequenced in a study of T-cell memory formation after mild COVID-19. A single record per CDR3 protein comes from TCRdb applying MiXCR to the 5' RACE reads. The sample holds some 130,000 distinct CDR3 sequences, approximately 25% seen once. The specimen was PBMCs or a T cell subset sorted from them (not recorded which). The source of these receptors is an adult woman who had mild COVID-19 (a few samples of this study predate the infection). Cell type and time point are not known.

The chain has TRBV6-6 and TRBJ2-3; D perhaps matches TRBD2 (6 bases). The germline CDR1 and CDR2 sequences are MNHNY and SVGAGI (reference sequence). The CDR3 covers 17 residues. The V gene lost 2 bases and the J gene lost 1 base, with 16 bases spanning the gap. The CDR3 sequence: CASSYHPEGLGTDTQYF. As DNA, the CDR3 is TGTGCCAGCAGTTACCACCCGGAGGGGCTCGGCACAGATACGCAGTATTTT.

The CDR3 loop is CASSHDREKSTDTQYF. CDR3 bases: TGTGCCAGCAGCCACGACAGGGAGAAGAGCACAGATACGCAGTATTTT. The J gene is TRBJ2-3, the V gene TRBV3-1; 7 bases fit TRBD1. The CDR3 contains 16 residues. The germline CDR1 and CDR2 sequences are LGHDT and YNNKEL (reference sequence). Trimming at V came to 3 bases and at J to 0 bases, leaving 6 bases not matched to a gene.

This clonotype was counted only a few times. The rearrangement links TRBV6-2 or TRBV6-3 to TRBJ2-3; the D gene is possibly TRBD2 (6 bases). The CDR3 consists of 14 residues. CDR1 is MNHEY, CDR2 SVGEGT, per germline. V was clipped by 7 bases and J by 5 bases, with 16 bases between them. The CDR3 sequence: CASTHREQGDTQYF. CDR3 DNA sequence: TGTGCCAGCACCCATCGGGAGCAAGGAGATACGCAGTATTTT.

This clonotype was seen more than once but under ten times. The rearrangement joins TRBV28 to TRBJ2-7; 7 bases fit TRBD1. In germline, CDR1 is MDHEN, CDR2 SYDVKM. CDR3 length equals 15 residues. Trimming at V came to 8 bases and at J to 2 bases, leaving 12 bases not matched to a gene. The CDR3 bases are TGTGCCAGCCCTCCTGACGGGACAGACGCCTACGAGCAGTACTTC. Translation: CASPPDGTDAYEQYF. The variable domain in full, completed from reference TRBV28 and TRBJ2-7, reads DVKVTQSSRYLVKRTGEKVFLECVQDMDHENMFWYRQDPGLGLRLIYFSYDVKMKEKGDIPEGYSVSREKKERFSLILESASTNQTSMYLCASPPDGTDAYEQYFGPGTRLTVT.

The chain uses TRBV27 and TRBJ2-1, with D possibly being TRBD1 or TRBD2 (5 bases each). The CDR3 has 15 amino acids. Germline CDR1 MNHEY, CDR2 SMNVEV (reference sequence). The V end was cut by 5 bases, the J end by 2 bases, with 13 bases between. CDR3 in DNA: TGTGCCAGCAGTCCCTCCGGGACGGCCTACAATGAGCAGTTCTTC. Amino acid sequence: CASSPSGTAYNEQFF.

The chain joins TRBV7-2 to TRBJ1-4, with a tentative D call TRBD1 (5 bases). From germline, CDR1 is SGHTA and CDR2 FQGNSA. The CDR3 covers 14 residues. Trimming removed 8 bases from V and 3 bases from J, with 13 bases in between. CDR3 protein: CASRRLGANEKLFF. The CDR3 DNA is TGTGCCAGCCGACGGCTAGGGGCTAATGAAAAACTGTTTTTT.